Listed here are 12 T cell receptor beta chains from one sample, sequenced in a study of blood T cell repertoires in COVID-19. Sequencing used immunoSEQ multiplex PCR; TCRdb keeps in-frame clones, though not all of them. The sample shows about 45,000 clones, roughly 80% of them seen only once. Sequenced material: peripheral blood. The source of these receptors is a human donor in a cohort sampled during active COVID-19.

This chain uses TRBV2 with TRBJ2-1, with D possibly TRBD2 on 6 matching bases. The CDR3 runs to 13 residues. Trimming stripped 8 bases from V and 5 bases from J, with 13 bases between. Germline CDR1 and CDR2: SNHLY and FYNNEI. The CDR3 sequence is CASGGSVHNEQFF. Here the CDR3 DNA reads TGTGCCAGCGGGGGGAGTGTCCACAATGAGCAGTTCTTC. The full variable domain, with the rest looked up from reference TRBV2 and TRBJ2-1, is EPEVTQTPSHQVTQMGQEVILRCVPISNHLYFYWYRQILGQKVEFLVSFYNNEISEKSEIFDDQFSVERPDGSNFTLKIRSTKLEDSAMYFCASGGSVHNEQFFGPGTRLTVL.

The chain recombines TRBV7-2 with TRBJ2-3, with D tentatively TRBD2 (6 bases). Germline V lookup: CDR1 SGHTA, CDR2 FQGNSA. V was cut by 9 bases and J by 2 bases, with 15 bases left in between. This CDR3 contains 14 residues. The CDR3, as DNA: TGTGCCAGTACTTTGTGGAGGGACACAGATACGCAGTATTTT. This sequence encodes CASTLWRDTDTQYF.

The J gene is TRBJ2-1, the V gene TRBV6-5, with D possibly being TRBD1 (6 bases). Germline V gene data show CDR1 as MNHEY and CDR2 as SVGAGI. Trimming pared 6 bases from V and 7 bases from J, leaving 16 bases between. This CDR3 region has 14 residues. CDR3 amino acids: CASSRLQGRNEQFF. Written as DNA, the CDR3 is TGTGCCAGCAGCAGGCTACAGGGAAGGAATGAGCAGTTCTTC.

The rearrangement links TRBV11-3 to TRBJ2-3; D gene unclear. Between the trimmed V and J ends, which lost 2 bases and 4 bases, there was a span of 13 bases. CDR3 size: 15 residues. Per germline, CDR1 SGHNT and CDR2 YENEEA. CDR3 amino acids: CASSLTLAVSDTQYF. The DNA for the CDR3 is TGTGCCAGCAGCTTAACATTGGCAGTTTCAGATACGCAGTATTTT.

In its sample, this clone was seen a few times. V gene TRBV7-2 combines with J gene TRBJ2-1, with D maybe TRBD2 (6 bases). Germline loops: CDR1 SGHTA, CDR2 FQGNSA. Trimming shortened V by 1 base and J by 5 bases, and 15 bases separated the two germline ends. This CDR3 contains 16 residues. The CDR3: CASSLGPAGRNNEQFF. CDR3 in DNA: TGTGCCAGCAGCTTAGGCCCAGCGGGCCGAAACAATGAGCAGTTCTTC. The entire variable domain, with the rest obtained from reference TRBV7-2 and TRBJ2-1, is as follows: GAGVSQSPSNKVTEKGKDVELRCDPISGHTALYWYRQSLGQGLEFLIYFQGNSAPDKSGLPSDRFSAERTGGSVSTLTIQRTQQEDSAVYLCASSLGPAGRNNEQFFGPGTRLTVL.

V is TRBV6-4 and J is TRBJ2-1, with TRBD2 identical over 9 bases. There are 15 residues in the CDR3. The ends lost 0 bases at V and 3 bases at J; junction bases unmatched: 0. The germline V gene has CDR1 MRHNA and CDR2 SNTAGT. In DNA, the CDR3 is TGTGCCAGCAGTGACTCTAGCGGGAGCTACAATGAGCAGTTCTTC. It encodes CASSDSSGSYNEQFF.

The chain links TRBV10-3 to TRBJ2-3; 8 nucleotides match TRBD1. The V gene's germline CDR1 is ENHRY and CDR2 SYGVKD. V was pared by 5 bases and J by 2 bases, with 6 bases of the junction left unmatched. This CDR3 is 15 amino acids long. The CDR3 DNA is TGTGCCATCAGTAAAGACAGGGGAAACACAGATACGCAGTATTTT. Its protein product is CAISKDRGNTDTQYF.

This chain uses TRBV10-1 with TRBJ2-1; D is perhaps TRBD2 (5 bases). There are 15 residues in the CDR3. The germline V gene has CDR1 WNHNN and CDR2 SYGVQD (reference sequence). V was clipped by 6 bases and J by 6 bases, with 18 bases between them. The CDR3 here is CASSPEGLAINEQFF. DNA of the CDR3: TGCGCCAGCAGCCCTGAAGGTCTAGCTATCAATGAGCAGTTCTTC.

V and J are TRBV28 and TRBJ1-4, with TRBD1 as a possible D gene (5 bases). The CDR3 runs to 14 residues. Trimming left V 3 bases short and J 7 bases short, with 12 bases between. The germline V gene encodes CDR1 MDHEN and CDR2 SYDVKM. The CDR3 nucleotides read TGTGCCAGCAGTTTCGGGCAGGGTGGTGAAAAACTGTTTTTT. It is translated as CASSFGQGGEKLFF.

V usage is TRBV5-4 and J usage is TRBJ2-1; maybe TRBD1 (5 bases). This CDR3 has 16 residues. V lost 0 bases to trimming and J lost 2 bases, with 12 bases between them. The germline V gene encodes CDR1 SGHNT and CDR2 YYREEE (reference sequence). The CDR3 is CASSLGGGATYNEQFF. The CDR3 coding sequence is TGTGCCAGCAGCTTGGGGGGCGGAGCCACCTACAATGAGCAGTTCTTC.

DNA of the CDR3: TGTGCCAGCAGCACCCGGGACTTATTCAATGAGCAGTTCTTC. Amino acid sequence: CASSTRDLFNEQFF. J is TRBJ2-1 and V is TRBV21-1; the table's TRBD2 call for D was not verified on the DNA. TRBV21-1 has pseudogene status. This CDR3 comprises 14 residues.

The chain couples TRBV5-4 to TRBJ2-5; TRBD1 matches 8 bases. With 4 bases clipped from V and 3 bases from J, the junction kept 8 bases outside the gene matches. The CDR3 sequence is 15 residues long. Germline loops: CDR1 SGHNT, CDR2 YYREEE (reference sequence). In DNA, the CDR3 is TGTGCCAGCAGCCTTACACCGACAGGGGAAGAGACCCAGTACTTC. Protein sequence: CASSLTPTGEETQYF.